This T cell receptor beta chain appears in the sequencing data of a study of T cells after posttransplantation cyclophosphamide. Overall study results and limits: Skin or GI-infiltrating T cells shared few TRB sequences with blood. Recipient CMV seropositivity and CMV reactivation strongly tracked TRB clonality. Donor-recipient repertoire similarity was low at 1-2 months, rising over year one.

This related bone marrow graft donor gave peripheral blood on the day of marrow donation. With 5 bases clipped from V and 0 bases from J, the junction kept 9 bases outside the gene matches. There are 17 residues in the CDR3. Per germline, CDR1 SEHNR and CDR2 FQNEAQ (reference sequence). This clone was recorded many times. What it binds is unknown. Clones were sequenced by immunoSEQ multiplex PCR, and TCRdb holds only the in-frame ones, with some missing. The sample yields around 25,000 clones, without any singletons. The chain employs TRBV7-9 and TRBJ1-4; 7 bases are shared with TRBD1. Sequences were obtained from PBMCs. The TCR originated in a woman in her fifties or sixties in good health, CMV-negative, and a related stem cell transplant donor. As DNA, the CDR3 is TGTGCCAGCAGCCTGAGGACAGGAGGGTCAACTAATGAAAAACTGTTTTTT. It codes for CASSLRTGGSTNEKLFF.